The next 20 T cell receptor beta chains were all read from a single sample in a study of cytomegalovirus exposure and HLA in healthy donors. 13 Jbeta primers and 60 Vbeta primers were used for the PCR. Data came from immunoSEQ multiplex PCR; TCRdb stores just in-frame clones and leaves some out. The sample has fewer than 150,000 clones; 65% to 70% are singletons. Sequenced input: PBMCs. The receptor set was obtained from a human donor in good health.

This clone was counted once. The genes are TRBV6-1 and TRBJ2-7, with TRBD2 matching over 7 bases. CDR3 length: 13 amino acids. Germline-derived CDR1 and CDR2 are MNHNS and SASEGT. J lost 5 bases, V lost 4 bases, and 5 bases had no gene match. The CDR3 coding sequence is TGTGCCAGCAGTGTACGGGGGAGGGACGAGCAGTACTTC. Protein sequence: CASSVRGRDEQYF.

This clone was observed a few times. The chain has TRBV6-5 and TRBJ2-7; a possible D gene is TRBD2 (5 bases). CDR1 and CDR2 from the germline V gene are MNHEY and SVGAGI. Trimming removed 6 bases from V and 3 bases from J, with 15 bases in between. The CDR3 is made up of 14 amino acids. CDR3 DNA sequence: TGTGCCAGCAGATCCGACGGTGCGGGCTACGAGCAGTACTTC. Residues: CASRSDGAGYEQYF.

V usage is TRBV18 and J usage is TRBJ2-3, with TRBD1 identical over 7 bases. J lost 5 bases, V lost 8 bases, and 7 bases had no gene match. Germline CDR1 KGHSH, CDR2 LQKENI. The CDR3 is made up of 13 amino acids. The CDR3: CASEPRGIDTQYF. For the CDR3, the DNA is TGTGCCAGCGAACCCAGGGGGATAGATACGCAGTATTTT.

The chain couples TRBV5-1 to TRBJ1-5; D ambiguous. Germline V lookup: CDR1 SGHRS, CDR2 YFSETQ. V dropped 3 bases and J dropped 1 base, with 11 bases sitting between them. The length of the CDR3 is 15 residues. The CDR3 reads CASSSPGASNQPQHF. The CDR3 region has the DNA TGCGCCAGCAGCTCGCCGGGAGCCAGCAATCAGCCCCAGCATTTT.

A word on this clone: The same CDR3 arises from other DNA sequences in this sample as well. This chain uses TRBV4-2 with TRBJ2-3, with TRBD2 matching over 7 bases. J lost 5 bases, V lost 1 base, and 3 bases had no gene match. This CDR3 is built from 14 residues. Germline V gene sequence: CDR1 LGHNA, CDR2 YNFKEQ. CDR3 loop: CASSQASSGDTQYF. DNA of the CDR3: TGTGCCAGCAGCCAAGCGTCTAGCGGAGATACGCAGTATTTT.

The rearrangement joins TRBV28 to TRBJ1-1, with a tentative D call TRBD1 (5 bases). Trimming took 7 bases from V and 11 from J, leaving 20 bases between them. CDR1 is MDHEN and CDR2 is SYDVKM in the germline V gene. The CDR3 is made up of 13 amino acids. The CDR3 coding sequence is TGTGCCAGCACCATCCTGGGACGGGGGATGGCTTTCTTT. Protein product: CASTILGRGMAFF.

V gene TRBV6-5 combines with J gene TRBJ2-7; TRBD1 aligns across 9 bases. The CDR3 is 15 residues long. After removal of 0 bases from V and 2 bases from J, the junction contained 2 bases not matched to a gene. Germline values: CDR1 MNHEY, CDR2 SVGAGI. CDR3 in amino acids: CASSYSGQGAYEQYF. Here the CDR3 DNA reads TGTGCCAGCAGTTACTCGGGACAGGGCGCCTACGAGCAGTACTTC.

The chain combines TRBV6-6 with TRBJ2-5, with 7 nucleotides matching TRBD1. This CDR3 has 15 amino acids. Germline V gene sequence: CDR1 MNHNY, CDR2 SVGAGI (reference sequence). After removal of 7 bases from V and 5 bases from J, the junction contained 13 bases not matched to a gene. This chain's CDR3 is CASTRDRAQRETQYF. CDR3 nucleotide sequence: TGTGCCAGCACCCGCGACAGGGCCCAGAGGGAGACCCAGTACTTC.

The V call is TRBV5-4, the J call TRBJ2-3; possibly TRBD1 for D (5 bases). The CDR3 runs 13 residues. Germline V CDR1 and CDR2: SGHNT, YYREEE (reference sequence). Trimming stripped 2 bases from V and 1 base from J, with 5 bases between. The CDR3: CASSFRGTDTQYF. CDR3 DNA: TGTGCCAGCAGCTTCAGGGGCACAGATACGCAGTATTTT.

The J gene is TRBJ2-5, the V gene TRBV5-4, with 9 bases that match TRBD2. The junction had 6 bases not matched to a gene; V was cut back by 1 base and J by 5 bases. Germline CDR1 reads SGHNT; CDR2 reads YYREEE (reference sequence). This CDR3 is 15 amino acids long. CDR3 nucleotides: TGTGCCAGCAGCTTGCCTGAGACTAGCGGCGAGACCCAGTACTTC. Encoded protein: CASSLPETSGETQYF.

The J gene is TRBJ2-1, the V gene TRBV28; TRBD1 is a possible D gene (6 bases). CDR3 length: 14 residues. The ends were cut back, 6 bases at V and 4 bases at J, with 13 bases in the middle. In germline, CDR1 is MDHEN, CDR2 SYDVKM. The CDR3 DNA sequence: TGTGCCAGCAGCCAACCGACAGGTTACAATGAGCAGTTCTTC. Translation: CASSQPTGYNEQFF.

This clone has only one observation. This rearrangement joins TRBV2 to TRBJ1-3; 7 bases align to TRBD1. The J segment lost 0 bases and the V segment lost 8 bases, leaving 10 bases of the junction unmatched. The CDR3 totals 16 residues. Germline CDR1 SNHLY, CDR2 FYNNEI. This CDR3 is CASRRMGQLSGNTIYF. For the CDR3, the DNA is TGTGCCAGCCGCCGAATGGGACAGCTCTCTGGAAACACCATATATTTT. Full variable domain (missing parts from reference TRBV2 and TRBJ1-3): EPEVTQTPSHQVTQMGQEVILRCVPISNHLYFYWYRQILGQKVEFLVSFYNNEISEKSEIFDDQFSVERPDGSNFTLKIRSTKLEDSAMYFCASRRMGQLSGNTIYFGEGSWLTVV.

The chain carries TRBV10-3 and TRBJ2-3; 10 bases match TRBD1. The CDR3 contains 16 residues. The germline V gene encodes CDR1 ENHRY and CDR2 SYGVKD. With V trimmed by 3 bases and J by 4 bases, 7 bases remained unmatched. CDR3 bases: TGTGCCATCAGTGAACCGGACAGGGGGAGGGCAGATACGCAGTATTTT. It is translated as CAISEPDRGRADTQYF.

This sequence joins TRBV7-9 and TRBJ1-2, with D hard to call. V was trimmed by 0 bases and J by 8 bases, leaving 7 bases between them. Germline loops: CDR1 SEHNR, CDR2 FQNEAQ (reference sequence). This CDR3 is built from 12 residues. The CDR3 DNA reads TGTGCCAGCAGCTTAGCGGCCGAAGGCTACACCTTC. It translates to CASSLAAEGYTF.

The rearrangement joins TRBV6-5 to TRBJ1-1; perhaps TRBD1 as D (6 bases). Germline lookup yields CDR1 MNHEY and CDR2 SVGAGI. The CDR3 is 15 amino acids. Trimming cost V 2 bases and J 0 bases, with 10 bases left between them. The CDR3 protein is CASSYGRGMNTEAFF. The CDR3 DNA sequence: TGTGCCAGCAGTTACGGGAGGGGGATGAACACTGAAGCTTTCTTT.

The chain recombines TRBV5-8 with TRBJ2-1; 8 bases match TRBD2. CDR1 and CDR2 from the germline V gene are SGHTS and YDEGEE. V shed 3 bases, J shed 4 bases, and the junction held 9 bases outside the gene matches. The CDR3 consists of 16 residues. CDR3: CASSWTGASGYNEQFF. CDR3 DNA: TGTGCCAGCAGCTGGACGGGGGCTAGCGGGTACAATGAGCAGTTCTTC.

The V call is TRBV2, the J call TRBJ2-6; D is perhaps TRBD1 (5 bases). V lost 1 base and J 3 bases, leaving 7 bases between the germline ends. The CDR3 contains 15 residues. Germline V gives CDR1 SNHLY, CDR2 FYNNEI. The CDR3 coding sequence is TGTGCCAGCAGTGAAGGGACACTTGGGGCCAACGTCCTGACTTTC. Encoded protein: CASSEGTLGANVLTF.

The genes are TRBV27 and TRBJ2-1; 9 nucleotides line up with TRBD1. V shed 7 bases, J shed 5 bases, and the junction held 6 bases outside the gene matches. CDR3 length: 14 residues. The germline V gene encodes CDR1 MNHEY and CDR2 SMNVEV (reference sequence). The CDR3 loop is CASKLQGANNEQFF. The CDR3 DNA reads TGTGCCAGCAAGCTACAGGGGGCCAACAATGAGCAGTTCTTC.

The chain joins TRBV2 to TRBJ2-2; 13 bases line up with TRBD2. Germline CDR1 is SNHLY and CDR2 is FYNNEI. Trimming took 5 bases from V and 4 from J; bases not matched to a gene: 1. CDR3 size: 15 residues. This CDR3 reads CASSRLAGGTGELFF. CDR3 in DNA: TGTGCCAGCAGTAGACTAGCGGGAGGCACCGGGGAGCTGTTTTTT. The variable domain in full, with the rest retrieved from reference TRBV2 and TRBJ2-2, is EPEVTQTPSHQVTQMGQEVILRCVPISNHLYFYWYRQILGQKVEFLVSFYNNEISEKSEIFDDQFSVERPDGSNFTLKIRSTKLEDSAMYFCASSRLAGGTGELFFGEGSRLTVL.

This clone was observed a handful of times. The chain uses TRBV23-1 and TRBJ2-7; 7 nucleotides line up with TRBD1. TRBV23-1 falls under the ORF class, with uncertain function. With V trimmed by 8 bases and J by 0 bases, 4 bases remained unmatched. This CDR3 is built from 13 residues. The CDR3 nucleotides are TGCGCCAGCGACAGGGACAGCTCCTACGAGCAGTACTTC. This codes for CASDRDSSYEQYF.